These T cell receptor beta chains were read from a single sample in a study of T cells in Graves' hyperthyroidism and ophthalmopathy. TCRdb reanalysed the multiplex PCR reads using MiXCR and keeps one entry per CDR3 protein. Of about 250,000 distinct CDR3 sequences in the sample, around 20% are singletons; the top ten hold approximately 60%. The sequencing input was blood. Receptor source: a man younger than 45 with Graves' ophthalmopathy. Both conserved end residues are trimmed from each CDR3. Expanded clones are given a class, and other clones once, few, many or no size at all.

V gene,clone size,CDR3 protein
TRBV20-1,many,SAARPDSYNEQF
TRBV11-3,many,ASSFRMGETQY
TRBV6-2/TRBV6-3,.,ASSAWYNEQF
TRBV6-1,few,ASRRDRVDTGELF
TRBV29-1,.,SVAGKFTDTQY
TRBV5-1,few,ASSLGARRVPKLTGELF
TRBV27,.,ASSSSGVTNQPQH
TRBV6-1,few,ASSTTGRNEQF
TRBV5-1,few,ASSSLSYRGTEAF
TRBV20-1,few,SARELTGRREKLF
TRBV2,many,ASSPSNLGLAGVGYEQY
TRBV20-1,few,SARWVQPQH
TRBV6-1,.,ASKYIDRVDTEAF
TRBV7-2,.,ASSFFRVDQPQH
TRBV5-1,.,ASSVRGRGATNEKLF
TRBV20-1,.,SASPSPVGGADWTEAF
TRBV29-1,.,SVGGTGANVLT
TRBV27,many,ASSLIWLAGGEQY
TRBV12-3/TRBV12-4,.,ASSVAGSTDTQY
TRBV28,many,ASRGPSAKGYEQY
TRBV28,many,ASSETSGRPNEQF
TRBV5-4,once,ASSLSGGRVYEQY
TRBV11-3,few,ASSLVVQASSEAF
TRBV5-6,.,ASSLVQGKQETQY
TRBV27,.,ASSPGAGTSGTYEQY
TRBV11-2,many,ASSSISGRVYEQF
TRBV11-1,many,ASSWNRVIEQF
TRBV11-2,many,ASSLTLGGLSSYEQY
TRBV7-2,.,ASSGTSGRMLRDTQY
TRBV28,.,ASSLTGDPQH
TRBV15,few,ATSRTLGVQY
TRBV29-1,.,SVEFPWGTGRVYGYT
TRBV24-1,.,ATSVTGRELF
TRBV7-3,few,ASSAGPNGYNEQF
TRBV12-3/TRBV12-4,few,ASRGVGHSNQPQH
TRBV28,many,ASSPSFGTSERTDTQY
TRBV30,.,AWTPPGGLNEKLF
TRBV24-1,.,ATSDPRRSYNEQF
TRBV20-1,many,SARDAVAGRRDTQY
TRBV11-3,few,ASSDSAGGYNEQF
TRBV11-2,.,ASSLSDSYEQY